Presented here are 20 T cell receptor beta chains from one specimen sequenced in a study of blood T cell repertoires in COVID-19. TCRdb's table, derived via immunoSEQ multiplex PCR, lists solely in-frame clones and lacks some. The repertoire consists of some 27,000 clones, with roughly 89% occurring once and the leading ten covering 15% to 20%. Material for sequencing was peripheral blood. The receptors shown here come from a human donor in a cohort sampled during active COVID-19.

In its sample, this clone is medium-sized. The V and J genes are TRBV6-6 and TRBJ1-2, with D perhaps matching TRBD1 (6 bases). V lost 6 bases, J lost 4 bases, and 9 bases lay in between. The CDR3 loop spans 12 amino acids. Germline V gene sequence: CDR1 MNHNY, CDR2 SVGAGI (reference sequence). Here the CDR3 reads CASRLGGYGYTF. The DNA for the CDR3 is TGTGCCAGCAGGTTAGGGGGCTATGGCTACACCTTC.

The rearrangement joins TRBV24-1 to TRBJ2-1, with D possibly being TRBD1 (6 bases). Germline assignment: CDR1 KGHDR and CDR2 SFDVKD. The length of the CDR3 is 15 residues. With 5 bases removed from V and 7 bases from J, the gap between germline ends came to 17 bases. CDR3 in DNA: TGTGCCACCAGTGGGGTGGGGACACAGGGAAATGAGCAGTTCTTC. Its translation: CATSGVGTQGNEQFF.

This clone was detected only a few times. The chain has TRBV2 and TRBJ1-3; TRBD1 matches at 7 bases. Germline assignment: CDR1 SNHLY and CDR2 FYNNEI. After removal of 8 bases from V and 2 bases from J, the junction contained 12 bases not matched to a gene. The CDR3 has 16 amino acids. The CDR3 sequence is CASRGTGVYPGNTIYF. Written as DNA, the CDR3 is TGTGCCAGCCGCGGCACAGGGGTTTACCCTGGAAACACCATATATTTT.

The CDR3 DNA reads as TGTGCCAGCAGTTACACCTTCTCGACAGGGGGCGACTATGGCTACACCTTC. Amino acids: CASSYTFSTGGDYGYTF. The V and J genes are TRBV6-2 or TRBV6-3 and TRBJ1-2; 10 bases align to TRBD1. Looked up from germline, CDR1 is MNHEY and CDR2 is SVGEGT. The CDR3 totals 17 residues. With V trimmed by 2 bases and J by 3 bases, 9 bases remained unmatched.

The count of this clone is one. The chain combines TRBV2 with TRBJ1-2; D is possibly TRBD1 (5 bases). The V end lost 6 bases, the J end lost 7 bases, and 12 bases lay between the germline ends. The CDR3 runs 12 residues. The germline CDR1 and CDR2 sequences are SNHLY and FYNNEI. The chain's CDR3 is CASRPTGGGYTF. The CDR3 DNA reads as TGTGCCAGCAGGCCTACCGGGGGTGGCTACACCTTC. The whole variable domain, filled in from reference TRBV2 and TRBJ1-2, reads EPEVTQTPSHQVTQMGQEVILRCVPISNHLYFYWYRQILGQKVEFLVSFYNNEISEKSEIFDDQFSVERPDGSNFTLKIRSTKLEDSAMYFCASRPTGGGYTFGSGTRLTVV.

The rearrangement joins TRBV4-1 to TRBJ2-1, with D possibly matching TRBD1 (5 bases). This CDR3 spans 17 amino acids. CDR1 and CDR2 (germline): MGHRA, YSYEKL. The V end was cut by 2 bases, the J end by 0 bases, with 14 bases between. CDR3 DNA: TGCGCCAGCAGCCAAAGGGGTAGTCCCAGCTCCTACAATGAGCAGTTCTTC. It yields the protein CASSQRGSPSSYNEQFF.

This chain uses TRBV5-1 with TRBJ2-1; the match to TRBD2 covers 8 bases. J gave up 6 bases and V 0 bases, and 11 bases lay outside the gene matches. The CDR3 runs 17 residues. The V gene's germline CDR1 is SGHRS and CDR2 YFSETQ. The CDR3, as DNA: TGCGCCAGCAGCTTGGTGGCGGGACTAGGGCCATCCAATGAGCAGTTCTTC. Translating gives CASSLVAGLGPSNEQFF.

The chain carries TRBV5-1 and TRBJ1-1; the D gene is possibly TRBD1 (5 bases). Germline V gene lookup returns CDR1 SGHRS and CDR2 YFSETQ. CDR3 size: 14 residues. Trimming took off 6 bases at V and 5 bases at J, with 17 bases between the two ends. CDR3 sequence (DNA): TGCGCCAGCAACCCTTCGGCAGGGATGACTGAAGCTTTCTTT. Encoded protein: CASNPSAGMTEAFF.

This clone was seen once. The V gene is TRBV5-5, the J gene TRBJ2-5, with 7 bases matching TRBD2. V trimming: 6 bases; J trimming: 1 base; junction bases outside the gene matches: 6. The CDR3 length is 14 residues. In germline, CDR1 is SGHKS, CDR2 YYEKEE (reference sequence). CDR3 nucleotides: TGTGCCAGCACCTGGGGAGGGTCCCAAGAGACCCAGTACTTC. It specifies CASTWGGSQETQYF.

The DNA of the CDR3 is TGCGCCAGCAGCCAAGATCGTCGTTTCTACAATGAGCAGTTCTTC. Its protein product is CASSQDRRFYNEQFF. V gene TRBV4-1 combines with J gene TRBJ2-1; D is undetermined. The V and J ends lost 0 bases and 3 bases respectively, with 9 bases between them. Germline V gives CDR1 MGHRA, CDR2 YSYEKL. The CDR3 sequence is 15 residues long.

The CDR3 sequence is CASSLSWDRGLFEQYF. The CDR3 region has the DNA TGTGCCAGCAGTTTAAGCTGGGACAGGGGGCTTTTCGAGCAGTACTTC. The chain joins TRBV27 to TRBJ2-7, with 12 bases aligning to TRBD1. Unmatched junction bases numbered 8, after V lost 2 bases and J lost 6 bases. The CDR3 totals 16 residues. The germline V gene encodes CDR1 MNHEY and CDR2 SMNVEV (reference sequence).

The chain combines TRBV5-4 with TRBJ1-4; TRBD1 is a possible D gene (6 bases). CDR3 length: 18 residues. Germline-derived CDR1 and CDR2 are SGHNT and YYREEE (reference sequence). The V and J ends lost 0 bases and 5 bases respectively, with 20 bases between them. CDR3 residues: CASSLGGATGRGNEKLFF. In nucleotides, the CDR3 is TGTGCCAGCAGCTTGGGGGGAGCCACAGGGAGGGGGAATGAAAAACTGTTTTTT. Supplemented by reference TRBV5-4 and TRBJ1-4, the full variable domain reads ETGVTQSPTHLIKTRGQQVTLRCSSQSGHNTVSWYQQALGQGPQFIFQYYREEENGRGNFPPRFSGLQFPNYSSELNVNALELDDSALYLCASSLGGATGRGNEKLFFGSGTQLSVL.

This chain connects TRBV5-1 to TRBJ1-2, with 11 bases matching TRBD1. CDR3 length equals 15 residues. Germline V gene sequence: CDR1 SGHRS, CDR2 YFSETQ. Trimming cost V 2 bases and J 3 bases; bases outside gene matches: 3. The DNA for the CDR3 is TGCGCCAGCAGCTTTGGGACAGGGGGTGACTATGGCTACACCTTC. This codes for CASSFGTGGDYGYTF.

The genes are TRBV27 and TRBJ2-1; a possible D gene is TRBD2 (5 bases). Germline CDR1 is MNHEY and CDR2 is SMNVEV (reference sequence). The CDR3 runs 17 residues. V shed 0 bases and J shed 5 bases, with 17 bases lying between them. The CDR3 DNA reads as TGTGCCAGCAGTTTATCGATTCTGCGGGCGACTAACAATGAGCAGTTCTTC. Translating it yields CASSLSILRATNNEQFF.

The chain has TRBV15 and TRBJ2-7; 8 positions match TRBD2. The length of the CDR3 is 15 residues. CDR1 and CDR2 (germline): LNHNV, YYDKDF (reference sequence). V trimming: 4 bases; J trimming: 4 bases; junction bases outside the gene matches: 9. The CDR3 sequence: CATSTGREGVYEQYF. CDR3 nucleotide sequence: TGTGCCACCAGCACGGGTCGGGAGGGAGTTTACGAGCAGTACTTC.

The gene calls are TRBV12-2 and TRBJ2-2; TRBD2, the table's D call, lacks a check against the DNA. TRBV12-2 is recorded as a pseudogene. This CDR3 is built from 12 residues. This CDR3 reads CASRWRAGELFF. CDR3 coding DNA: TGTGCAAGTCGCTGGAGGGCCGGGGAGCTGTTTTTT.

The V call is TRBV11-2, the J call TRBJ1-1, with D possibly matching TRBD1 (6 bases). CDR1 SGHAT and CDR2 FQNNGV come from the germline V gene. The V gene lost 2 bases and the J gene lost 8 bases, with 9 bases spanning the gap. This CDR3 has 12 residues. The CDR3 sequence is CASSLIGTEAFF. CDR3 bases: TGTGCCAGCAGCTTAATCGGGACAGAAGCTTTCTTT.

This clone has only one observation. The chain combines TRBV12-5 with TRBJ1-2; 9 bases are a match to TRBD1. Germline V CDR1 and CDR2: LGHNT, FRNRAP. With 5 bases clipped from V and 0 bases from J, the junction kept 7 bases outside the gene matches. The CDR3 is made up of 16 amino acids. This CDR3 reads CASGRTGQGTNYGYTF. CDR3 nucleotides: TGTGCTAGTGGTCGGACAGGACAGGGGACTAACTATGGCTACACCTTC.

This chain connects TRBV2 to TRBJ2-1, with D possibly TRBD2 on 6 matching bases. The V gene's germline CDR1 is SNHLY and CDR2 FYNNEI. The ends were cut back, 4 bases at V and 8 bases at J, with 9 bases in the middle. This CDR3 has 12 amino acids. The CDR3 spells CASSASGDEQFF. The CDR3 nucleotides read TGTGCCAGCAGTGCGTCGGGGGATGAGCAGTTCTTC. Full variable domain (missing parts from reference TRBV2 and TRBJ2-1): EPEVTQTPSHQVTQMGQEVILRCVPISNHLYFYWYRQILGQKVEFLVSFYNNEISEKSEIFDDQFSVERPDGSNFTLKIRSTKLEDSAMYFCASSASGDEQFFGPGTRLTVL.

The V call is TRBV19, the J call TRBJ2-7; 7 bases fit TRBD2. Trimming at V came to 3 bases and at J to 3 bases, leaving 14 bases not matched to a gene. Germline V gene sequence: CDR1 LNHDA, CDR2 SQIVND (reference sequence). The CDR3 has 17 amino acids. CDR3 sequence reads: CASSIKKSASGSYEQYF. The DNA for the CDR3 is TGTGCCAGTAGTATCAAGAAGTCGGCTAGCGGAAGCTACGAGCAGTACTTC.